The 5 T cell receptor beta chains below were found in one sample sequenced in a study of T cells after yellow fever vaccination. TCRdb passed the 5' RACE reads through MiXCR, listing each CDR3 protein once. The sample lists 250,000 to 300,000 distinct CDR3 sequences, around 9.3% occurring once. Sequencing was performed on CD4+ T cells sorted from PBMCs, taken 5 days after the yellow fever booster vaccination. The receptors derive from a man aged 18 to 30 who received the YFV17D yellow fever vaccine.

This clonotype was seen ten or more times. The V and J genes are TRBV7-3 and TRBJ1-1, with D maybe TRBD1 (5 bases). Deletions cut 4 bases from V and 2 bases from J, with 8 bases between. CDR1 and CDR2 (germline): SGHTA, FQGTGA. This CDR3 region has 13 residues. CDR3 DNA: TGTGCCAGCAGCTCGGACACCAACACTGAAGCTTTCTTT. This codes for CASSSDTNTEAFF. The whole variable domain, remainder taken from reference TRBV7-3 and TRBJ1-1, is GAGVSQTPSNKVTEKGKYVELRCDPISGHTALYWYRQSLGQGPEFLIYFQGTGAADDSGLPNDRFFAVRPEGSVSTLKIQRTERGDSAVYLCASSSDTNTEAFFGQGTRLTVV.

This clonotype was seen many times. The chain has TRBV20-1 and TRBJ2-7; D is possibly TRBD2 (7 bases). This CDR3 comprises 13 residues. From germline, CDR1 is DFQATT and CDR2 SNEGSKA (reference sequence). Trimming left V 2 bases short and J 6 bases short, with 14 bases between. CDR3 in amino acids: CSARNTAGAEQYF. CDR3 coding DNA: TGCAGTGCTAGAAACACCGCGGGGGCCGAGCAGTACTTC.

This clonotype was detected a few times. This chain's CDR3 is CSARQGPNEQFF. DNA of the CDR3: TGCAGTGCACGACAGGGTCCCAATGAGCAGTTCTTC. The chain couples TRBV20-1 to TRBJ2-1; 7 bases fit TRBD1. The V gene's germline CDR1 is DFQATT and CDR2 SNEGSKA (reference sequence). This CDR3 is 12 amino acids long. V lost 6 bases, J lost 6 bases, and 5 bases stayed unmatched.

This clonotype was seen a few times. This rearrangement joins TRBV21-1 to TRBJ2-3; the D call in the table, TRBD2, was not verified against the DNA. TRBV21-1 is marked as a pseudogene. The length of the CDR3 is 15 residues. CDR3 DNA sequence: TGTGCCAGCAGCTCACTGCGGGTAGACACAGATACGCAGTATTTT. Translated: CASSSLRVDTDTQYF.

This chain links TRBV27 with TRBJ2-5; TRBD1 aligns across 11 bases. Trimming at V came to 4 bases and at J to 6 bases, leaving 7 bases not matched to a gene. The CDR3 contains 15 residues. Germline values: CDR1 MNHEY, CDR2 SMNVEV (reference sequence). CDR3: CASSSSGQGAQTQYF. The CDR3 DNA sequence: TGTGCCAGCAGTTCAAGTGGACAGGGGGCGCAGACCCAGTACTTC.